This section outlines one T cell receptor (beta chain) sequence together with its context. The protocol was immunoSEQ multiplex PCR, while the TCRdb copy is restricted to in-frame clones and leaves out a portion. The data contain approximately 660,000 clones, 70% to 90% of them singletons. This specimen comes from a study of shared T cell receptors in the human thymus. Germline lookup yields CDR1 SGHNT and CDR2 YYREEE (reference sequence). This CDR3 spans 19 amino acids. Trimming removed 0 bases at V and 0 bases at J, with 21 bases between. Another study also made use of these data, one on human thymus T cells. From that report: Use of V and J genes seemed skewed within the thymic and blood repertoires.

J is TRBJ1-1 and V is TRBV5-4; no clear D. The receptor's source is a boy under three years old with a congenital heart defect. Sequencing was done on a sample of thymocytes. Here the CDR3 reads CASSLVASPETAMNTEAFF. The CDR3 nucleotides read TGTGCCAGCAGCTTGGTGGCTTCTCCGGAGACGGCGATGAACACTGAAGCTTTCTTT. Supplemented by reference TRBV5-4 and TRBJ1-1, the full variable domain reads ETGVTQSPTHLIKTRGQQVTLRCSSQSGHNTVSWYQQALGQGPQFIFQYYREEENGRGNFPPRFSGLQFPNYSSELNVNALELDDSALYLCASSLVASPETAMNTEAFFGQGTRLTVV.